The present TCR beta chain was sequenced within a study of blood T cell repertoires in COVID-19. Authors' methods: It was from reference gene primer amplification that nucleated cell counts were estimated. The table came from immunoSEQ multiplex PCR; TCRdb's copy has only in-frame clones and leaves some out. That table is the source of V, J and clone size, and D and trimming were worked out from the DNA. The sample has a few hundred thousand clones, 85% seen once. Germline V CDR1 and CDR2: LGHNT, FRNRAP. Between the trimmed V and J ends, which lost 2 bases and 1 base, there was a span of 12 bases. The CDR3 consists of 15 residues.

The chain joins TRBV12-5 to TRBJ2-7, with a weak D call TRBD1 (6 bases). The source material was peripheral blood. The clonotype was recovered from a woman aged 18-30 years with acute or convalescent COVID-19. CDR3 loop: CASGLPGDMSYEQYF. The CDR3 DNA is TGTGCTAGTGGTTTGCCAGGGGATATGTCCTACGAGCAGTACTTC.